This is a list of T cell receptor beta chains from one sample in a study of CD8+CD57+ T cells in acquired aplastic anemia. TCRdb processed the reads anew with MiXCR; each CDR3 protein has one entry. The repertoire holds about 210,000 distinct CDR3 sequences, with 34% as singletons. Specimen: sorted CD4+, CD8+, or CD8+CD57+ T cells (not recorded which) from PBMCs. The receptors originated from a human donor in good health, serving as a control. Each CDR3 is given with its conserved first and last residue. Fields, in order: J gene, V gene, D gene, clone size, CDR3 DNA, CDR3 protein. D genes are given only for firm matches. Size is stated for part of the rows, as once, few or many counts, or as a class when the clone is expanded.

>TRBJ1-2|TRBV3-1|NA|NA
TGTGCCAGCAGCCAAGATTATTTGGGGCATGGCTACACCTTC
CASSQDYLGHGYTF
>TRBJ2-5|TRBV15|NA|few
TGTGCCACCAGCAGAGTTGGACAGCCCCAAGAGACCCAGTACTTC
CATSRVGQPQETQYF
>TRBJ1-5|TRBV18|NA|few
TGTGCCAGCTCTCCAGGCCTTACCGATCAGCCCCAGCATTTT
CASSPGLTDQPQHF
>TRBJ2-1|TRBV5-1|TRBD1|many
TGCGCCAGCAGCTTGGCCCCGGGACAGGGCAATGAGCAGTTCTTC
CASSLAPGQGNEQFF
>TRBJ2-5|TRBV29-1|TRBD1|many
TGCAGCGTTGAAGGGAGACAGGGGCTGTCGGAGACCCAGTACTTC
CSVEGRQGLSETQYF
>TRBJ1-2|TRBV5-1|TRBD1|NA
TGCGCCAGCAGCTTGGCACAGGGGGCCGATGGCTACACCTTC
CASSLAQGADGYTF
>TRBJ2-7|TRBV18|NA|few
TGTGCCAGCTCACCTCCAGTCGACAGTAACTCCTACGAGCAGTACTTC
CASSPPVDSNSYEQYF
>TRBJ1-2|TRBV9|NA|NA
TGTGCCAGCAGCCAGGTCACAGCCAGATATGGCTACACCTTC
CASSQVTARYGYTF
>TRBJ1-2|TRBV5-1|NA|many
TGCGCCAGCAGCTTGGGTAATTCTAACTATGGCTACACCTTC
CASSLGNSNYGYTF
>TRBJ1-2|TRBV2|NA|once
TGTGCCAGCAGTGAGGGGGTGAGTGGCTACACCTTC
CASSEGVSGYTF
>TRBJ1-1|TRBV12-5|TRBD1|few
TGTGCTAGTGGTTTGAGGACAGGGGATAACACTGAAGCTTTCTTT
CASGLRTGDNTEAFF
>TRBJ2-1|TRBV2|NA|many
TGTGCCAGCAGTGAGGTCACAGGGTTCGTCGGCTACAATGAGCAGTTCTTC
CASSEVTGFVGYNEQFF
>TRBJ1-1|TRBV7-3|NA|many
TGTGCCAGCAGCCCCCAGCCGAACACTGAAGCTTTCTTT
CASSPQPNTEAFF